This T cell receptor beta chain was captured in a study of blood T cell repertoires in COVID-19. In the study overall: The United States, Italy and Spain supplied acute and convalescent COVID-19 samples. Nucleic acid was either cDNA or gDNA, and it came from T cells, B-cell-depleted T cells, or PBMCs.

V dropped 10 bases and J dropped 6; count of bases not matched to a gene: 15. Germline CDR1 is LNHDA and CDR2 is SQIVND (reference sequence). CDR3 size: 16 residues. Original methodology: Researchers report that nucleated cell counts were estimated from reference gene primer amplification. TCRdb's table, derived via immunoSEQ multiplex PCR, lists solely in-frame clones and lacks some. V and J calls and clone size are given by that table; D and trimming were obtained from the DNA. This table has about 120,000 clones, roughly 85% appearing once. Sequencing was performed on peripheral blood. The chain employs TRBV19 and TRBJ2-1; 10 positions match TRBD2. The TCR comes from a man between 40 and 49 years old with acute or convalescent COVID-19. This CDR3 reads CANQPLLAGACNEQFF. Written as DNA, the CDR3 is TGTGCCAACCAACCGCTCCTAGCGGGAGCTTGCAATGAGCAGTTCTTC.